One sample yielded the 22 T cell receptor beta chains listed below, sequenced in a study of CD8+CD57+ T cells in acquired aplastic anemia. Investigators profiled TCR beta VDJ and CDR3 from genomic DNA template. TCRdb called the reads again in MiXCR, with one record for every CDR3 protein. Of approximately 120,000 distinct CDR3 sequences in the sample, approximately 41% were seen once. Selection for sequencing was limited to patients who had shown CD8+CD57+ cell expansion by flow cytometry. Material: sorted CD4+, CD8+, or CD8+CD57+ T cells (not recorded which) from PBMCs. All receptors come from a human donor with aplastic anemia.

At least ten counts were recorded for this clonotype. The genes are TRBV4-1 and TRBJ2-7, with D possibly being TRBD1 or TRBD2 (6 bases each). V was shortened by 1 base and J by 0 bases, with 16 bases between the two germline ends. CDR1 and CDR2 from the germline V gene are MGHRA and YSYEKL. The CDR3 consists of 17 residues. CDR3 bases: TGCGCCAGCAGCCAAGGGCTTCGGGGGCCCAGCTCCTACGAGCAGTACGTC. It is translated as CASSQGLRGPSSYEQYV.

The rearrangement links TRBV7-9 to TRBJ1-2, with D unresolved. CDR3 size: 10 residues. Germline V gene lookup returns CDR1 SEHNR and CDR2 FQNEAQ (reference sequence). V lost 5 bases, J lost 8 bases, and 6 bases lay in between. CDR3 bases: TGTGCCAGCAGCGCGGAGGGCTACACCTTC. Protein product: CASSAEGYTF.

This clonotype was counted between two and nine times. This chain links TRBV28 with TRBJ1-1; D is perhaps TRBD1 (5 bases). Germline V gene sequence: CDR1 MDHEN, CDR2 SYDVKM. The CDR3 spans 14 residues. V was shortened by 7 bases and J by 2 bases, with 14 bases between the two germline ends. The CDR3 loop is CASTTRTPNTEAFF. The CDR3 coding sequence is TGTGCCAGCACTACCCGGACACCCAACACTGAAGCTTTCTTT.

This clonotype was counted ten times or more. The CDR3 DNA follows: TGTGCCAGCAGCCCTGGGGCTAAGAATTCACCCCTCCACTTT. Protein product: CASSPGAKNSPLHF. The rearrangement joins TRBV6-1 to TRBJ1-6; possible D gene TRBD1, 5 bases. V was trimmed by 6 bases and J by 7 bases, leaving 13 bases between them. The CDR3 runs 14 residues. Germline V gene lookup returns CDR1 MNHNS and CDR2 SASEGT.

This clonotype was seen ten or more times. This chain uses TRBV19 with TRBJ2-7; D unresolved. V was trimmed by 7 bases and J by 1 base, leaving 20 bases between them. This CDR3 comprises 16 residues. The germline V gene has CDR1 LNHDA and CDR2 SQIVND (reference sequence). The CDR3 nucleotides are TGTGCCAGTAAGCCCGACGGCACCAACCTATCCTACGAGCAGTACGTC. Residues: CASKPDGTNLSYEQYV.

The CDR3 DNA follows: TGTGCCAGCAGATCCGGGACAGGGACCTATAATTCACCCCTCCACTTT. It encodes CASRSGTGTYNSPLHF. V gene TRBV6-1 combines with J gene TRBJ1-6; 9 nucleotides agree with TRBD1. The CDR3 covers 16 residues. Germline assignment: CDR1 MNHNS and CDR2 SASEGT. V was clipped by 6 bases and J by 2 bases; unmatched bases: 5.

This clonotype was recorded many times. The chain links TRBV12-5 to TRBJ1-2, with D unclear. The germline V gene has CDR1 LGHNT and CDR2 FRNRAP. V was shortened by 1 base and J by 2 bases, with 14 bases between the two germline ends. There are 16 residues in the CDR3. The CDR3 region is CASGLANLAGNYGYTF. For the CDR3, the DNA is TGTGCTAGTGGTTTGGCCAATCTGGCGGGAAACTATGGCTACACCTTC.

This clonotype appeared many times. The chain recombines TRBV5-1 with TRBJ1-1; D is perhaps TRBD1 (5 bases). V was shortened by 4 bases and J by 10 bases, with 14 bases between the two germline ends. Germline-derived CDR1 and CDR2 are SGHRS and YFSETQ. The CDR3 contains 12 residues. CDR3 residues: CASSQGGEGAFF. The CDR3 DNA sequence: TGCGCCAGCAGCCAGGGCGGGGAAGGAGCTTTCTTT.

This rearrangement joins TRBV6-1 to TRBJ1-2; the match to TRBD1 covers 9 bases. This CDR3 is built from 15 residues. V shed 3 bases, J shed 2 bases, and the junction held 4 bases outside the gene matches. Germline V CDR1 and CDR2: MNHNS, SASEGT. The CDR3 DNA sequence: TGTGCCAGCAGTGACAAGGGACAGGGAAACTATGGCTACACCTTC. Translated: CASSDKGQGNYGYTF.

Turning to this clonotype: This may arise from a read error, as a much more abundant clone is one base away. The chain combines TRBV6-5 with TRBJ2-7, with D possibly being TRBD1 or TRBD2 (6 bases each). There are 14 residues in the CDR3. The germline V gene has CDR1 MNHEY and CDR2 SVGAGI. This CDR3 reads CASSWGAQSYKQYF. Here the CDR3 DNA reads TGTGCCAGCAGTTGGGGGGCGCAATCCTACAAGCAGTACTTC.

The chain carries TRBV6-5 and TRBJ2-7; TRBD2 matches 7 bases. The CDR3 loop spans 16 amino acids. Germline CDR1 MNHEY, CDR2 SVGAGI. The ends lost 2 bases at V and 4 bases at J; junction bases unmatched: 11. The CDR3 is CASSYSGTGAPYEQYF. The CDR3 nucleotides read TGTGCCAGCAGTTACAGCGGGACCGGGGCCCCTTACGAGCAGTACTTC.

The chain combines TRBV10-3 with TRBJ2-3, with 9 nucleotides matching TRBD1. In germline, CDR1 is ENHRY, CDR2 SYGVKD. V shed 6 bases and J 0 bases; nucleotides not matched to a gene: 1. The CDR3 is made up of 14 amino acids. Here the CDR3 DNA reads TGTGCCATCAGCGACAGGGGGAGCACAGATACGCAGTATTTT. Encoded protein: CAISDRGSTDTQYF.

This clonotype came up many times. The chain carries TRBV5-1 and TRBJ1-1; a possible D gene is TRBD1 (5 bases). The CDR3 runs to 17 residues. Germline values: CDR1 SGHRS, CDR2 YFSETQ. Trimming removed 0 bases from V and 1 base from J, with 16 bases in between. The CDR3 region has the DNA TGCGCCAGCAGCTTGGGTAATCGCAGGGCTCCGAACACTGAAGCTTTCTTT. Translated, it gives CASSLGNRRAPNTEAFF.

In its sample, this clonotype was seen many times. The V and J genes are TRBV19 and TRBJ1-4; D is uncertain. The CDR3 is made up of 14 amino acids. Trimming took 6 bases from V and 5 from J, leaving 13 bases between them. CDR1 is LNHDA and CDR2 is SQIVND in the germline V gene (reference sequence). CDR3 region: CASSRPGFNEKLFF. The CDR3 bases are TGTGCCAGTAGCCGTCCGGGGTTCAATGAAAAACTGTTTTTT.

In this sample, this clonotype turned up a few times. The CDR3 is CASSQETVVAGELFF. The DNA of the CDR3 is TGTGCCAGCAGCCAAGAGACGGTCGTGGCCGGGGAGCTGTTTTTT. The chain joins TRBV3-1 to TRBJ2-2, with D unclear. Germline V gives CDR1 LGHDT, CDR2 YNNKEL (reference sequence). This CDR3 has 15 residues. V was pared by 0 bases and J by 6 bases, with 11 bases between.

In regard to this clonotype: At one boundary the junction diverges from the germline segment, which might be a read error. Here the CDR3 DNA reads TGTGCCATCAGTGGAGTGCGGGGGGAAGATATGCAGTATTTT. Translating it yields CAISGVRGEDMQYF. The V gene is TRBV10-3, the J gene TRBJ2-3, with TRBD2 matching 8 bases. Germline CDR1 is ENHRY and CDR2 is SYGVKD. The length of the CDR3 is 14 residues.

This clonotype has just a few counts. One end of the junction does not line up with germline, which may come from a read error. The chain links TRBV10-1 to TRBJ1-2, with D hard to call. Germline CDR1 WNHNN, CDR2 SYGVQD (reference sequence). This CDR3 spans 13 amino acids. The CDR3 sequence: CASRGQAFVGYTF. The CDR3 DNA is TGTGCCAGCAGAGGTCAGGCGTTTGTTGGCTACACCTTC.

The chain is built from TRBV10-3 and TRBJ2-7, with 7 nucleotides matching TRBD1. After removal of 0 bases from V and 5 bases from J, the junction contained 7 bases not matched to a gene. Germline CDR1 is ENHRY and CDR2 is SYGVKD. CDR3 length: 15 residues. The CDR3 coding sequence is TGTGCCATCAGTGAGTCAGGGGGCGACTCAGACGAGCAGTACTTC. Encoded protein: CAISESGGDSDEQYF.

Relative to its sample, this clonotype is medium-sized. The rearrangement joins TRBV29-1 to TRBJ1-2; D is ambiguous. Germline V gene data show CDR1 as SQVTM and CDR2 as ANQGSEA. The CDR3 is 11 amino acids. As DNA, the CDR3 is TGCATCTCCCCGGGTCCGAATGGCTACACCTTC. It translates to CISPGPNGYTF.

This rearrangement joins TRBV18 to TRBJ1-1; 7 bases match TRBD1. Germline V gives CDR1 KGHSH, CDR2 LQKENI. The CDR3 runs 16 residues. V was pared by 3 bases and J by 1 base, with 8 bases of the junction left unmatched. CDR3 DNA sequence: TGTGCCAGCTCACCCAAATGGGCAGGGGGGAACACTGAAGCTTTCTTT. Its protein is CASSPKWAGGNTEAFF.

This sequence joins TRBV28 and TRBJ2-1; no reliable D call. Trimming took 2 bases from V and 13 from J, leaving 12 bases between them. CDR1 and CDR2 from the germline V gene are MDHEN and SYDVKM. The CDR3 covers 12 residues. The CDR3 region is CASSLGSGPQFF. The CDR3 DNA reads TGTGCCAGCAGTTTAGGATCCGGTCCTCAGTTCTTC.

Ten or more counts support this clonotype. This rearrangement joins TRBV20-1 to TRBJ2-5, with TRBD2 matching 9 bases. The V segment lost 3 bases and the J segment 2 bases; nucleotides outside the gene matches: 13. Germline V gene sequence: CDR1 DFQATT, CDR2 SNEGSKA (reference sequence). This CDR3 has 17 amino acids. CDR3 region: CSASPLAGATGQETQYF. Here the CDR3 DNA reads TGCAGTGCTAGTCCTTTAGCGGGGGCAACTGGACAAGAGACCCAGTACTTC.